This TCR beta chain was retrieved from a study of CD8 T cells in ankylosing spondylitis. Each CDR3 protein is one row after TCRdb ran MiXCR on the 5' RACE reads. The table records about 200,000 distinct CDR3 sequences, roughly 26% of them present only once. Study findings and constraints: Disease-linked clones proved CD8+ and comparatively uncommon in peripheral blood. Characteristic of ankylosing spondylitis blood, it appeared, was a TCR beta motif comprising fewer than 10 highly homologous variants.

On this clonotype: The target antigen is unknown.

This TCR was sampled from a male donor with ankylosing spondylitis or in good health (not recorded which). Sequencing was carried out using blood, either unsorted or a sorted T cell fraction (not recorded which).

The CDR3 sequence is CASSLDVGAGNEQFF. The CDR3 nucleotides read TGCGCCAGCAGCTTAGACGTGGGAGCAGGCAATGAGCAGTTCTTC. V gene TRBV5-1 combines with J gene TRBJ2-1; the D gene is possibly TRBD2 (5 bases). This CDR3 is 15 amino acids long. Germline CDR1 SGHRS, CDR2 YFSETQ. V was cut by 2 bases and J by 6 bases, with 15 bases left in between.